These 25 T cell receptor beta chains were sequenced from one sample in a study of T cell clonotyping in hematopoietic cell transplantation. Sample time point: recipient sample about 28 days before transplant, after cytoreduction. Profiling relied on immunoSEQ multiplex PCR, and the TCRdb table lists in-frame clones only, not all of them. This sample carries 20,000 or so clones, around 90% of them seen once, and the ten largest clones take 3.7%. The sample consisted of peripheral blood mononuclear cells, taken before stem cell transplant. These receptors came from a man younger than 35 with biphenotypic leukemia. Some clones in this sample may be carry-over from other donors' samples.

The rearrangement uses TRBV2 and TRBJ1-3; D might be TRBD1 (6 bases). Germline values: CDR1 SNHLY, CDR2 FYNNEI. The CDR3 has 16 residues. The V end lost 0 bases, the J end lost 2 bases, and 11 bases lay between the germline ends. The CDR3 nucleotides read TGTGCCAGCAGTGAAGCGCTTCAGGGGCCTGGAAACACCATATATTTT. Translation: CASSEALQGPGNTIYF.

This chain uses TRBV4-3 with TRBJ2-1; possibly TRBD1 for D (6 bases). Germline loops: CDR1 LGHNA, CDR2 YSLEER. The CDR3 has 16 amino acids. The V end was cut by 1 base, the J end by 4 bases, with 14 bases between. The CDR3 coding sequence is TGCGCCAGCAGCCAAGTTCTACAGGGTACTTACAATGAGCAGTTCTTC. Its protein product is CASSQVLQGTYNEQFF.

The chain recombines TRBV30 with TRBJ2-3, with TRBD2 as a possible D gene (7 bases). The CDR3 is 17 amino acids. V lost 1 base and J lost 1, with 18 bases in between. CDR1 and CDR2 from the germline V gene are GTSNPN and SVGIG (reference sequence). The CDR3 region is CAWSGFGGGDRTDTQYF. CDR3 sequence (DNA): TGTGCCTGGAGTGGCTTTGGAGGGGGGGACCGCACAGATACGCAGTATTTT.

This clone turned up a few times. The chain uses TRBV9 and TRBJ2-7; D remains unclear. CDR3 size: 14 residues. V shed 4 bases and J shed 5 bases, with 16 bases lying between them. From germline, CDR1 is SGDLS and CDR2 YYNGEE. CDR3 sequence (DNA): TGTGCCAGCAGCATCCTCCCCCAGTGGGACGAGCAGTACTTC. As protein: CASSILPQWDEQYF. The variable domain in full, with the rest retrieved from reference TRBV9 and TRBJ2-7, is DSGVTQTPKHLITATGQRVTLRCSPRSGDLSVYWYQQSLDQGLQFLIQYYNGEERAKGNILERFSAQQFPDLHSELNLSSLELGDSALYFCASSILPQWDEQYFGPGTRLTVT.

The CDR3 is CASGGAYEQYF. The CDR3 DNA sequence: TGTGCCAGCGGGGGGGCCTACGAGCAGTACTTC. The rearrangement joins TRBV2 to TRBJ2-7; 7 bases are shared with TRBD2. This CDR3 region has 11 residues. V trimming: 8 bases; J trimming: 2 bases; junction bases outside the gene matches: 0. CDR1 and CDR2 (germline): SNHLY, FYNNEI.

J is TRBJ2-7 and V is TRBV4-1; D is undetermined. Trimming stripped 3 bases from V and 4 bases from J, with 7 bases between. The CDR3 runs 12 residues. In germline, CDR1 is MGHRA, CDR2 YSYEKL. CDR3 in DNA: TGCGCCAGCAGCCAGACTGGTTACGAGCAGTACTTC. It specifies CASSQTGYEQYF.

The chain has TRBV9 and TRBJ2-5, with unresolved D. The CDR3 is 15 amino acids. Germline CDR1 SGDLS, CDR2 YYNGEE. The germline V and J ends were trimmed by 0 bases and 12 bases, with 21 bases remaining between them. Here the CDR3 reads CASSVAGSSSLPEYF. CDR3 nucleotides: TGTGCCAGCAGCGTAGCTGGATCCTCATCTTTGCCCGAGTACTTC.

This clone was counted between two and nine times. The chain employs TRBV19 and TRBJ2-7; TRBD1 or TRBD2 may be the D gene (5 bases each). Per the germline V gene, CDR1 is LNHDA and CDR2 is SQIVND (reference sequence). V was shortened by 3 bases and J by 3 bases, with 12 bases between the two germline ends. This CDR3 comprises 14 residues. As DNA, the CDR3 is TGTGCCAGTAGTATCTTGGGACCCCACTACGAGCAGTACTTC. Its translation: CASSILGPHYEQYF.

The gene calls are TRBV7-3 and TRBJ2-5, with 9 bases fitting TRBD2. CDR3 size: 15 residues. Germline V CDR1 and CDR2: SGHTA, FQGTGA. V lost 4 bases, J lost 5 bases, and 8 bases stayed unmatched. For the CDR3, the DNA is TGTGCCAGCAGCTCGCGTAGCGGGGGCTGGGAGACCCAGTACTTC. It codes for CASSSRSGGWETQYF. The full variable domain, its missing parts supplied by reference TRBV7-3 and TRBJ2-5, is GAGVSQTPSNKVTEKGKYVELRCDPISGHTALYWYRQSLGQGPEFLIYFQGTGAADDSGLPNDRFFAVRPEGSVSTLKIQRTERGDSAVYLCASSSRSGGWETQYFGPGTRLLVL.

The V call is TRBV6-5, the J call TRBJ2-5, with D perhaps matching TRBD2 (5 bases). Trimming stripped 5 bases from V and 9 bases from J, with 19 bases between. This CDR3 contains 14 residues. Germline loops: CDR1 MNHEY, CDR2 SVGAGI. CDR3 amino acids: CASSRQDRYGAQYF. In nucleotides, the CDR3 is TGTGCCAGCAGTCGGCAGGATCGCTACGGGGCCCAGTACTTC.

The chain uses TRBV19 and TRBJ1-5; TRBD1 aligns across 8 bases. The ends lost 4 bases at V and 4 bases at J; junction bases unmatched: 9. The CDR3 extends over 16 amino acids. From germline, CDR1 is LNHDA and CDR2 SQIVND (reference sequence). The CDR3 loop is CASSRGGQARNQPQHF. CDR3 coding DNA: TGTGCCAGTAGTAGGGGGGGACAGGCCCGGAATCAGCCCCAGCATTTT. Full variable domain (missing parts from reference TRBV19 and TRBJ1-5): DGGITQSPKYLFRKEGQNVTLSCEQNLNHDAMYWYRQDPGQGLRLIYYSQIVNDFQKGDIAEGYSVSREKKESFPLTVTSAQKNPTAFYLCASSRGGQARNQPQHFGDGTRLSIL.

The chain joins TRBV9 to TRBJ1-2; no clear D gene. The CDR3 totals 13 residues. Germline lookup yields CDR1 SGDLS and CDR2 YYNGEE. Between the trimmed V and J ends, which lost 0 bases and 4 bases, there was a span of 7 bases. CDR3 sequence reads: CASSVDEAYGYTF. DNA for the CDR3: TGTGCCAGCAGCGTAGACGAGGCCTATGGCTACACCTTC.

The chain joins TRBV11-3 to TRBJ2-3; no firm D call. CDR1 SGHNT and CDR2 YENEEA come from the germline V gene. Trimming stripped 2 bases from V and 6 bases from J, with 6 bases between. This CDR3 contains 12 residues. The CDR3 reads CASSLMGDTQYF. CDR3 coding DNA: TGTGCCAGCAGCTTAATGGGGGATACGCAGTATTTT. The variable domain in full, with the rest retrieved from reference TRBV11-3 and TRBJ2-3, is EAGVVQSPRYKIIEKKQPVAFWCNPISGHNTLYWYLQNLGQGPELLIRYENEEAVDDSQLPKDRFSAERLKGVDSTLKIQPAELGDSAVYLCASSLMGDTQYFGPGTRLTVL.

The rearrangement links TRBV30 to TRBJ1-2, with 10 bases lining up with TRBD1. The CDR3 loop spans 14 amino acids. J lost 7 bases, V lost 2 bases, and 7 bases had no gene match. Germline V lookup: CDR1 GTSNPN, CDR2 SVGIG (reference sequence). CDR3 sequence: CAWSRQGATAGYTF. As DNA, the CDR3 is TGTGCCTGGAGTCGACAGGGGGCGACGGCTGGCTACACCTTC.

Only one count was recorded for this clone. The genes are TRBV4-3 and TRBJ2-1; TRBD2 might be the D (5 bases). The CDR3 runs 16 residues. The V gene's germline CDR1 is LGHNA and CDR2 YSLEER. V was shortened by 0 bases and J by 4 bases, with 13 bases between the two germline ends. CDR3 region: CASSQDWTLTYNEQFF. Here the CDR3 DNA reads TGCGCCAGCAGCCAAGACTGGACTCTTACATACAATGAGCAGTTCTTC.

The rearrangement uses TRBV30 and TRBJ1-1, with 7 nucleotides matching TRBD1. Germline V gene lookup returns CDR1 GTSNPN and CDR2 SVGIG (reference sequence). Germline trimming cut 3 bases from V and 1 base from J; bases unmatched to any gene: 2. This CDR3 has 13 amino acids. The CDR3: CAWRGQKNTEAFF. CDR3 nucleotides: TGTGCCTGGAGGGGACAGAAGAACACTGAAGCTTTCTTT.

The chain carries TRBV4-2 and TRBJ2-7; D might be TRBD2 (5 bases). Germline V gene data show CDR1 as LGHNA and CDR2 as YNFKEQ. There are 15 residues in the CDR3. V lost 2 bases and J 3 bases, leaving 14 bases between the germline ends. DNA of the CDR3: TGTGCCAGCAGCCAACCGGGAAGATTTTTCTACGAGCAGTACTTC. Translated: CASSQPGRFFYEQYF.

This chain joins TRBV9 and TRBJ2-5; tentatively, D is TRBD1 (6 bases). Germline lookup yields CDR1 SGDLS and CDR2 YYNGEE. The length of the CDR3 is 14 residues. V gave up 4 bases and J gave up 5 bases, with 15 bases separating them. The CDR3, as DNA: TGTGCCAGCAGCCAGGGGCCCTTCGGGGAGACCCAGTACTTC. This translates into CASSQGPFGETQYF.

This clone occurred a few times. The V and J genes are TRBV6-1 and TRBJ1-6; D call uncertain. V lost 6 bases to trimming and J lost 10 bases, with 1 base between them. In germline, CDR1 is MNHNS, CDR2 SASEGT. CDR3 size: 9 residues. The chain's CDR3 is CASSSPLHF. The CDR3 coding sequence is TGTGCCAGCAGCTCACCCCTCCACTTT.

In DNA, the CDR3 is TGTGCCTGGAGAAGGGACAGCTTCACAGATACGCAGTATTTT. Protein sequence: CAWRRDSFTDTQYF. The genes are TRBV30 and TRBJ2-3, with 7 bases aligning to TRBD1. CDR3 length equals 14 residues. CDR1 GTSNPN and CDR2 SVGIG come from the germline V gene (reference sequence). V lost 3 bases to trimming and J lost 2 bases; unmatched junction nucleotides: 5. Drawing the rest from reference TRBV30 and TRBJ2-3, the complete variable domain is SQTIHQWPATLVQPVGSPLSLECTVEGTSNPNLYWYRQAAGRGLQLLFYSVGIGQISSEVPQNLSASRPQDRQFILSSKKLLLSDSGFYLCAWRRDSFTDTQYFGPGTRLTVL.

The CDR3 is CAISDTSAREQFF. DNA of the CDR3: TGTGCCATCAGCGATACTAGCGCGAGGGAGCAGTTCTTC. V gene TRBV10-3 combines with J gene TRBJ2-1, with TRBD2 matching 7 bases. Germline V gene sequence: CDR1 ENHRY, CDR2 SYGVKD. V shed 6 bases and J 10 bases; nucleotides not matched to a gene: 9. The CDR3 runs to 13 residues.

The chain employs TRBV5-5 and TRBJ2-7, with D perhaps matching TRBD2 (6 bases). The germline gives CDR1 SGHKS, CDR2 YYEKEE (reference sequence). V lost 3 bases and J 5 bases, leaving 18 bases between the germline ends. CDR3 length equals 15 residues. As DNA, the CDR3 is TGTGCCAGCAGCTCCAGGAGGGCCCCCGGCAACGAGCAGTACTTC. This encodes CASSSRRAPGNEQYF.

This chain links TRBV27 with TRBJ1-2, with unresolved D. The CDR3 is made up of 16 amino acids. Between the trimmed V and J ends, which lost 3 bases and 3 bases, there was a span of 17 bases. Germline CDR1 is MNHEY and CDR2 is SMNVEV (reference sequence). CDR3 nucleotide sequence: TGTGCCAGCAGTTTTAGTGCGGGAGAGGTTTACTATGGCTACACCTTC. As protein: CASSFSAGEVYYGYTF.

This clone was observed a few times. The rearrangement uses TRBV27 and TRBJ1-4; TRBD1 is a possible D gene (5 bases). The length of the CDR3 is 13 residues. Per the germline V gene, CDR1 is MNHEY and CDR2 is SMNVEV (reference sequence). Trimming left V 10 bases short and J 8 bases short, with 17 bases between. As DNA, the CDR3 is TGTGCCACCAGGGACCTTTCGTGGGAAAAACTGTTTTTT. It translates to CATRDLSWEKLFF.

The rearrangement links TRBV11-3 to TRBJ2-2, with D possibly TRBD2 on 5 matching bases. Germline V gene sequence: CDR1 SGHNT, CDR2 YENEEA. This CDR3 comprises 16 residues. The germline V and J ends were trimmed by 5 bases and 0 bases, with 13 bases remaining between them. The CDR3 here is CASSPGGSSNTGELFF. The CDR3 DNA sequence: TGTGCCAGCAGCCCTGGAGGCAGTTCGAACACCGGGGAGCTGTTTTTT. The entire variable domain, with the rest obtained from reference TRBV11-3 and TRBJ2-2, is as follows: EAGVVQSPRYKIIEKKQPVAFWCNPISGHNTLYWYLQNLGQGPELLIRYENEEAVDDSQLPKDRFSAERLKGVDSTLKIQPAELGDSAVYLCASSPGGSSNTGELFFGEGSRLTVL.